One T cell receptor (beta chain) is described in this entry. Antigen: not known. The sample is drawn from a study of beta chain features in type 1 diabetes. Study-level information: Similarity in age, gender and cell yields was seen between patients and healthy donors. Study-level points and caveats: Compared to healthy donors, patients appeared to have naive, central memory and Treg TCRB repertoires that were more alike. There was a moderate but significant shortening of TCRB CDR3s in all four CD4+ subsets of Type 1 diabetes patients. Sequencing from cDNA could over-represent high-TCR-expressing cells.

Reverse transcribing all isolated RNA meant expressed TCRB transcripts were sequenced. TCRdb's table, derived via immunoSEQ multiplex PCR, lists solely in-frame clones and lacks some. This sample has around 600,000 clones; around an eighth occur once, and the top ten carry over 0.1%. Purity exceeded 95% in all sorted populations. V was shortened by 0 bases and J by 13 bases, with 25 bases between the two germline ends. The CDR3 runs to 16 residues. CDR1 SGHNT and CDR2 YYREEE come from the germline V gene (reference sequence). What was sequenced was naive CD4+ T cells from blood. The sequence was collected from a man between 25 and 39 years old with type 1 diabetes. This sequence joins TRBV5-4 and TRBJ1-2, with TRBD1 as a possible D gene (6 bases). Here the CDR3 reads CASSLAAGDFGLRCTF. CDR3 coding DNA: TGTGCCAGCAGCTTGGCTGCAGGGGACTTTGGGCTCCGCTGCACCTTC.